Given below is one TCR beta chain in context. These data come from a study of T cell changes during pregnancy in multiple sclerosis. The table came from immunoSEQ multiplex PCR; TCRdb's copy has only in-frame clones and leaves some out. The table has approximately 37,000 clones, roughly 94% seen once. This CDR3 has 15 residues. The germline CDR1 and CDR2 sequences are SNHLY and FYNNEI. V lost 1 base, J lost 3 bases, and 3 bases stayed unmatched. The clonotype was recovered from a female donor with multiple sclerosis, enrolled in a pregnancy study. The sample was peripheral blood, taken in the third trimester of pregnancy. V and J are TRBV2 and TRBJ2-1, with 7 bases lining up with TRBD1. CDR3 sequence (DNA): TGTGCCAGCAGTGAAGGGCAGGGGGTCTACAATGAGCAGTTCTTC. It is translated as CASSEGQGVYNEQFF. The variable domain in full, with the rest retrieved from reference TRBV2 and TRBJ2-1, is EPEVTQTPSHQVTQMGQEVILRCVPISNHLYFYWYRQILGQKVEFLVSFYNNEISEKSEIFDDQFSVERPDGSNFTLKIRSTKLEDSAMYFCASSEGQGVYNEQFFGPGTRLTVL.